This T cell receptor beta chain was identified during a study of blood T cell repertoires in COVID-19. The CDR3 runs 14 residues. V dropped 4 bases and J dropped 4 bases, with 13 bases sitting between them. Germline CDR1 is SSHAT and CDR2 is FNYEAQ (reference sequence). Libraries were prepared by immunoSEQ multiplex PCR; TCRdb keeps only in-frame clonotypes and omits some of them. The sample contains approximately 110,000 clones, approximately 89% of which appear only once. The rearrangement joins TRBV7-7 to TRBJ2-5, with a weak D call TRBD2 (5 bases). The sequence was collected from a woman aged 80 or older with COVID-19, enrolled during active disease. Sequenced sample: peripheral blood. The CDR3 DNA reads as TGTGCCAGCAGCTCGGGGTCCTTCCCAGAGACCCAGTACTTC. It yields the protein CASSSGSFPETQYF.